Given below is one T cell receptor (beta chain) in context. Trimming removed 1 base at V and 2 bases at J, with 7 bases between. Germline lookup yields CDR1 MNHEY and CDR2 SVGEGT. The CDR3 covers 14 residues. This entry is derived from a study of regulatory T cells in long-lasting Graves disease. As for time point: newly diagnosed GD, antithyroid drugs for less than 3 months. Isolated PBMC RNA provided the starting material for the TCR library. Arm-PCR with iRepertoire HTBI primers amplified the CDR3 regions for these TCR beta libraries. TCRdb reprocessed the multiplex PCR reads via MiXCR and lists one record per CDR3 protein. The repertoire has just over 600,000 distinct CDR3 sequences, 16% of them found once; the top ten carry more than 15%. The sample was also reused in another study, on T cells in Graves' hyperthyroidism and ophthalmopathy. From that study: Initially, a first-round RT-PCR of the TCR CDR3 employed the HTBI primer set. A 13 V-J signature model discriminated ophthalmopathy versus stable hyperthyroidism.

This sample comprised peripheral blood mononuclear cells (PBMCs), obtained at new diagnosis, from a patient treated with antithyroid drugs. This chain links TRBV6-2 or TRBV6-3 with TRBJ2-3; the D is unclear. The source of this sequence is a woman in her thirties with Graves disease. CDR3 residues: CASSYLDPTDTQYF. CDR3 bases: TGTGCCAGCAGTTACTTGGACCCCACAGATACGCAGTATTTT.